This passage covers 27 T cell receptor beta chains from one sample sequenced in a study of vaccination effects on CD4 cells after COVID-19. Expansion with viral peptide pools was applied to antigen-specific CD4+ T cells by the ViraFEST assay prior to sequencing. Researchers isolated CD4+ T cells once 9 to 11 days of culture had elapsed. Among the vaccine recipients, none had a prior SARS-CoV-2 infection, and nucleocapsid antibodies were negative. Their recognized antigens are unknown. Only in-frame clones appear in the TCRdb table, and some are missing; sequencing was by immunoSEQ multiplex PCR. Of about 65,000 clones listed, roughly three quarters are singletons. The source was CD4+ T cells from PBMCs cultured with HCoV-NL63 spike peptides, collected before COVID-19 vaccination. The receptor source for this set is a human donor who received a COVID-19 vaccine.

V usage is TRBV12-5 and J usage is TRBJ2-3; TRBD2 aligns across 11 bases. CDR1 LGHNT and CDR2 FRNRAP come from the germline V gene. Trimming took 4 bases from V and 2 from J; bases not matched to a gene: 11. This CDR3 spans 18 amino acids. CDR3 sequence: CASGSTFISGGATDTQYF. CDR3 nucleotide sequence: TGTGCTAGTGGTTCGACCTTTATTAGCGGGGGGGCCACAGATACGCAGTATTTT.

The chain uses TRBV5-1 and TRBJ1-5; D may be TRBD1 (5 bases). CDR3 length equals 14 residues. Germline V gives CDR1 SGHRS, CDR2 YFSETQ. Between the trimmed V and J ends, which lost 0 bases and 6 bases, there was a span of 10 bases. The CDR3 nucleotides read TGCGCCAGCAGCTTGGGCGGGGGAGGTCAGCCCCAGCATTTT. Its protein product is CASSLGGGGQPQHF. The full variable domain, completed using reference TRBV5-1 and TRBJ1-5, is KAGVTQTPRYLIKTRGQQVTLSCSPISGHRSVSWYQQTPGQGLQFLFEYFSETQRNKGNFPGRFSGRQFSNSRSEMNVSTLELGDSALYLCASSLGGGGQPQHFGDGTRLSIL.

V gene TRBV28 combines with J gene TRBJ1-1; D possibly corresponds to TRBD1 (5 bases). The CDR3 covers 14 residues. Trimming removed 2 bases at V and 4 bases at J, with 11 bases between. Germline V gene sequence: CDR1 MDHEN, CDR2 SYDVKM. CDR3 nucleotide sequence: TGTGCCAGCAGTTTAATGGGGGATCTCACTGAAGCTTTCTTT. Amino acid sequence: CASSLMGDLTEAFF.

The rearrangement links TRBV5-1 to TRBJ2-2; 8 bases are shared with TRBD1. V lost 4 bases and J lost 10; bases outside the gene matches: 18. Germline assignment: CDR1 SGHRS and CDR2 YFSETQ. The length of the CDR3 is 17 residues. CDR3 bases: TGCGCCAGCAGCGTGGTCGGCAGGGGGCGAGTCCACGTGGAGCTGTTTTTT. This translates into CASSVVGRGRVHVELFF.

This chain joins TRBV5-6 and TRBJ2-7, with unresolved D. Germline loops: CDR1 SGHDT, CDR2 YYEEEE. The CDR3 spans 13 residues. Deletions cut 5 bases from V and 3 bases from J, with 12 bases between. The CDR3 DNA reads as TGTGCCAGCAGTCTGCGAAGGATCTACGAGCAGTACGTC. As protein: CASSLRRIYEQYV.

The V and J genes are TRBV24-1 and TRBJ2-7; 8 nucleotides line up with TRBD1. V lost 8 bases and J lost 7; bases outside the gene matches: 12. Germline CDR1 reads KGHDR; CDR2 reads SFDVKD. The CDR3 is 14 residues long. The CDR3 DNA reads as TGTGCCACCACGGGGCAGGGGGCTACAGGGGAGCAGTACGTC. This gives the protein CATTGQGATGEQYV.

This clone was observed a few times. In DNA, the CDR3 is TGTGCCAGCAGTAATCGACAGGTTTCCACTGAAGCTTTCTTT. This gives the protein CASSNRQVSTEAFF. The chain is built from TRBV6-5 and TRBJ1-1, with TRBD1 as a possible D gene (6 bases). Trimming stripped 5 bases from V and 4 bases from J, with 14 bases between. The germline V gene has CDR1 MNHEY and CDR2 SVGAGI. This CDR3 contains 14 residues.

The chain employs TRBV23-1 and TRBJ2-1, with D perhaps being TRBD1 or TRBD2 (5 bases each). TRBV23-1 is marked as an open reading frame, function uncertain. The germline V and J ends were trimmed by 1 base and 5 bases, with 12 bases remaining between them. This CDR3 is 15 amino acids long. The CDR3, as DNA: TGCGCCAGCAGTCAATTGGGACCGACAGACAATGAGCAGTTCTTC. As protein: CASSQLGPTDNEQFF.

This sequence joins TRBV12-3 or TRBV12-4 and TRBJ2-3, with a tentative D call TRBD1 (6 bases). The CDR3 contains 13 residues. Trimming removed 11 bases from V and 2 bases from J, with 14 bases in between. CDR3 sequence (DNA): TGTGCCCTAAGGGCAGGGGCCACAGATACGCAGTATTTT. It translates to CALRAGATDTQYF.

The gene calls are TRBV9 and TRBJ2-1; no clear D. CDR3 length: 15 residues. Germline CDR1 SGDLS, CDR2 YYNGEE. V was trimmed by 4 bases and J by 0 bases, leaving 11 bases between them. The CDR3 region has the DNA TGTGCCAGCAGCCTCTCAGAAAGCTCCTACAATGAGCAGTTCTTC. It codes for CASSLSESSYNEQFF.

This clone was recorded once. The chain links TRBV30 to TRBJ2-7; D gene ambiguous. The CDR3 is made up of 11 amino acids. Germline CDR1 is GTSNPN and CDR2 is SVGIG (reference sequence). The V end lost 2 bases, the J end lost 4 bases, and 6 bases lay between the germline ends. This chain's CDR3 is CAWSHGYEQYV. CDR3 coding DNA: TGTGCCTGGAGTCACGGGTACGAGCAGTACGTC.

V usage is TRBV7-8 and J usage is TRBJ1-1, with D possibly matching TRBD1 (5 bases). This CDR3 spans 16 amino acids. Germline V gene sequence: CDR1 SGHVS, CDR2 FQNEAQ. Trimming left V 1 base short and J 5 bases short, with 17 bases between. The CDR3 reads CASSLVRGDGRTEAFF. CDR3 DNA sequence: TGTGCCAGCAGCTTAGTTCGAGGGGACGGGAGAACTGAAGCTTTCTTT.

V gene TRBV4-1 combines with J gene TRBJ2-5; D call uncertain. The V end lost 4 bases, the J end lost 2 bases, and 8 bases lay between the germline ends. Germline values: CDR1 MGHRA, CDR2 YSYEKL. This CDR3 spans 13 amino acids. The CDR3 coding sequence is TGCGCCAGCAGCCCGCAAAGACAAGAGACCCAGTACTTC. As protein: CASSPQRQETQYF.

The gene calls are TRBV5-6 and TRBJ1-1; D ambiguous. Germline V gene data show CDR1 as SGHDT and CDR2 as YYEEEE. The CDR3 loop spans 14 amino acids. The V end was cut by 1 base, the J end by 4 bases, with 11 bases between. The CDR3 coding sequence is TGTGCCAGCAGCTTGTTGGTTCCCGCCACTGAAGCTTTCTTT. Translation gives CASSLLVPATEAFF.

By sample share, this clone is medium-sized. The J gene is TRBJ1-2, the V gene TRBV4-3, with TRBD1 identical over 8 bases. V shed 3 bases and J 7 bases; nucleotides not matched to a gene: 10. The germline V gene has CDR1 LGHNA and CDR2 YSLEER. The CDR3 loop spans 15 amino acids. Here the CDR3 DNA reads TGCGCCAGCAGCCATCCGGGGCAGGGGGCGGGTGGCTACACCTTC. Its protein is CASSHPGQGAGGYTF.

The V gene is TRBV4-3, the J gene TRBJ2-2, with D possibly matching TRBD1 (5 bases). CDR1 and CDR2 from the germline V gene are LGHNA and YSLEER. Trimming pared 4 bases from V and 0 bases from J, leaving 12 bases between. The CDR3 is 16 amino acids. The CDR3 loop reads CASSRQTVANTGELFF. For the CDR3, the DNA is TGCGCCAGCAGCCGCCAGACAGTGGCGAACACCGGGGAGCTGTTTTTT.

This clone was counted once. This sequence joins TRBV3-1 (or the pseudogene TRBV3-2) and TRBJ2-7, with D tentatively TRBD2 (5 bases). The germline CDR1 and CDR2 sequences are LGHDT and YNNKEL (reference sequence). The CDR3 covers 13 residues. Trimming cost V 3 bases and J 0 bases, with 6 bases left between them. For the CDR3, the DNA is TGTGCCAGCAGCCAGGGGAGCTCCTACGAGCAGTACGTC. Translated: CASSQGSSYEQYV.

The rearrangement links TRBV4-2 to TRBJ1-2; weak D call: TRBD1 (5 bases). CDR1 is LGHNA, CDR2 YNFKEQ, per germline. The CDR3 has 16 amino acids. The V end lost 0 bases, the J end lost 6 bases, and 17 bases lay between the germline ends. CDR3 loop: CASSQDTSGGRDGYTF. Written as DNA, the CDR3 is TGTGCCAGCAGCCAAGATACTTCGGGGGGTCGGGATGGCTACACCTTC.

The chain employs TRBV9 and TRBJ2-5, with 7 bases matching TRBD1. Germline lookup yields CDR1 SGDLS and CDR2 YYNGEE. J gave up 5 bases and V 4 bases, and 8 bases lay outside the gene matches. There are 14 residues in the CDR3. CDR3 DNA sequence: TGTGCCAGCAGCTCGGGACAGCCGGGTGAGACCCAGTACTTC. Translating it yields CASSSGQPGETQYF.

CDR3 in amino acids: CASSPRVTEAFF. In DNA form, the CDR3 reads TGTGCCAGCAGTCCCCGGGTCACTGAAGCTTTCTTT. The rearrangement links TRBV12-3 or TRBV12-4 to TRBJ1-1, with D unclear. With 5 bases removed from V and 4 bases from J, the gap between germline ends came to 8 bases. The CDR3 has 12 residues.

J is TRBJ1-2 and V is TRBV5-1; TRBD1 agrees at 9 bases. CDR3 length: 16 residues. The germline gives CDR1 SGHRS, CDR2 YFSETQ. Trimming removed 6 bases from V and 2 bases from J; junction bases left unmatched: 11. CDR3 nucleotide sequence: TGCGCCAGCAACATGGGAGGGACAGGGAAAAACTATGGCTACACCTTC. It is translated as CASNMGGTGKNYGYTF.

The chain couples TRBV4-3 to TRBJ2-7; perhaps TRBD2 as D (5 bases). Germline lookup yields CDR1 LGHNA and CDR2 YSLEER. The CDR3 is 15 amino acids. With 2 bases removed from V and 0 bases from J, the gap between germline ends came to 11 bases. The CDR3: CASSQRGFSSYEQYV. The CDR3 region has the DNA TGCGCCAGCAGCCAAAGAGGGTTTAGCTCCTACGAGCAGTACGTC.

The chain is built from TRBV9 and TRBJ2-2; D may be TRBD2 (5 bases). In germline, CDR1 is SGDLS, CDR2 YYNGEE. Deletions cut 4 bases from V and 4 bases from J, with 20 bases between. The CDR3 totals 17 residues. CDR3 in amino acids: CASSLSPNGLLTGELFF. The CDR3 nucleotides read TGTGCCAGCAGCCTTAGCCCTAACGGACTCCTCACCGGGGAGCTGTTTTTT.

The chain joins TRBV11-2 to TRBJ2-7, with D uncertain. Germline CDR1 SGHAT, CDR2 FQNNGV. CDR3 size: 15 residues. The V and J ends lost 0 bases and 1 base respectively, with 10 bases between them. CDR3 in amino acids: CASSLDRQSSYEQYV. Written as DNA, the CDR3 is TGTGCCAGCAGCTTAGATCGACAAAGTTCCTACGAGCAGTACGTC.

V gene TRBV5-8 combines with J gene TRBJ2-1, with 9 bases lining up with TRBD1. V gave up 7 bases and J gave up 3 bases; unmatched junction bases: 17. This CDR3 has 18 residues. Germline V gene lookup returns CDR1 SGHTS and CDR2 YDEGEE. This CDR3 is CASPNYFTGGQDYNEQFF. Here the CDR3 DNA reads TGTGCCAGCCCTAACTACTTTACAGGGGGCCAGGACTACAATGAGCAGTTCTTC.

The gene calls are TRBV24-1 and TRBJ2-5, with D perhaps TRBD1 or TRBD2 (5 bases each). The V end was cut by 4 bases, the J end by 2 bases, with 16 bases between. The CDR3 consists of 16 residues. Germline V CDR1 and CDR2: KGHDR, SFDVKD. The CDR3 DNA follows: TGTGCCACCAGTGACTCGGGACCGAGGGAACAAGAGACCCAGTACTTC. Its translation: CATSDSGPREQETQYF.

CDR3 region: CASSPGIQLNTEAFF. DNA for the CDR3: TGTGCCAGCAGCCCCGGAATTCAGTTGAACACTGAAGCTTTCTTT. The V call is TRBV11-2, the J call TRBJ1-1, with unresolved D. CDR3 length equals 15 residues. V was pared by 5 bases and J by 0 bases, with 13 bases between. Germline V CDR1 and CDR2: SGHAT, FQNNGV.